One sample yielded the 32 T cell receptor beta chains listed below, sequenced in a study of T cell repertoires in cytomegalovirus infection. TCRdb reprocessed the reads with MiXCR, giving one entry per CDR3 protein. Of fewer than 550,000 distinct CDR3 sequences detected, about 30% appear once; the ten largest clones hold approximately 13%. Sequencing was performed on PBMCs. The receptors were sampled from a human donor in good health (CMV status not recorded). Some clones in this sample may be carry-over from other donors' samples.

CDR3 in amino acids: CASSLATADTQYF. In DNA, the CDR3 is TGTGCCAGCAGTTTAGCGACAGCAGATACGCAGTATTTT. The chain has TRBV12-3 or TRBV12-4 and TRBJ2-3; D possibly corresponds to TRBD1 (5 bases). V was pared by 0 bases and J by 4 bases, with 5 bases between. This CDR3 contains 13 residues.

This clonotype occurred many times. This chain links TRBV7-2 with TRBJ1-2; possibly TRBD1 for D (6 bases). From germline, CDR1 is SGHTA and CDR2 FQGNSA. The CDR3 consists of 14 residues. Trimming took off 3 bases at V and 3 bases at J, with 11 bases between the two ends. The CDR3 protein is CASSLRQDDYGYTF. CDR3 DNA sequence: TGTGCCAGCAGCTTGCGACAGGATGACTATGGCTACACCTTC.

The sample holds a few counts of this clonotype. The chain joins TRBV12-3 or TRBV12-4 to TRBJ2-1; possible D gene TRBD1, 6 bases. There are 12 residues in the CDR3. With 6 bases removed from V and 14 bases from J, the gap between germline ends came to 17 bases. CDR3 sequence: CASSQGSGDEFF. The CDR3, as DNA: TGTGCCAGCAGCCAAGGGTCAGGGGATGAGTTCTTC.

The V gene is TRBV6-1, the J gene TRBJ1-1, with D unresolved. With 6 bases removed from V and 3 bases from J, the gap between germline ends came to 17 bases. CDR1 is MNHNS and CDR2 is SASEGT in the germline V gene. The CDR3 runs to 15 residues. CDR3 region: CASSRAPPSDTEAFF. The CDR3 DNA is TGTGCCAGCAGCCGGGCCCCTCCTTCGGACACTGAAGCTTTCTTT.

This chain joins TRBV4-1 and TRBJ1-4, with TRBD1 matching 7 bases. The CDR3 covers 16 residues. Germline values: CDR1 MGHRA, CDR2 YSYEKL. V shed 8 bases and J 1 base; nucleotides not matched to a gene: 10. The CDR3 loop is CASRNMAGGTNEKLFF. The CDR3, as DNA: TGCGCCAGCCGGAATATGGCAGGGGGAACTAATGAAAAACTGTTTTTT.

This clonotype occurred many times. The genes are TRBV6-2 or TRBV6-3 and TRBJ2-6, with unresolved D. The CDR3 has 17 residues. The V and J ends lost 8 bases and 0 bases respectively, with 17 bases between them. In germline, CDR1 is MNHEY, CDR2 SVGEGT. For the CDR3, the DNA is TGTGCCAGCGCCCCTGACCTAGTACACTCTGGGGCCAACGTCCTGACTTTC. It codes for CASAPDLVHSGANVLTF.

This clonotype was counted between two and nine times. This rearrangement joins TRBV4-1 to TRBJ2-3; 9 nucleotides agree with TRBD1. Trimming took 5 bases from V and 3 from J; bases not matched to a gene: 9. The CDR3 contains 16 residues. From germline, CDR1 is MGHRA and CDR2 YSYEKL. This CDR3 is CASSSGQGTWTDTQYF. The DNA for the CDR3 is TGCGCCAGCAGCTCGGGACAGGGAACCTGGACAGATACGCAGTATTTT.

The chain recombines TRBV24-1 with TRBJ1-5; TRBD1 matches 11 bases. CDR3 size: 15 residues. Germline V CDR1 and CDR2: KGHDR, SFDVKD. Trimming cost V 4 bases and J 7 bases; bases outside gene matches: 5. The CDR3 sequence is CATSEGGQGVQPQHF. In DNA form, the CDR3 reads TGTGCCACCAGTGAGGGGGGACAGGGGGTCCAGCCCCAGCATTTT.

The chain is built from TRBV29-1 and TRBJ2-7; D assignment may be TRBD1 or TRBD2 (6 bases each). The V and J ends lost 6 bases and 1 base respectively, with 13 bases between them. Germline-derived CDR1 and CDR2 are SQVTM and ANQGSEA. The CDR3 contains 13 residues. Here the CDR3 reads CSVLKGGSYEQYF. CDR3 bases: TGCAGCGTGTTGAAGGGGGGTTCCTACGAGCAGTACTTC.

Regarding this clonotype: This clone may be a read error of a much larger clone one base away. The chain has TRBV7-8 and TRBJ2-3; D not resolved. The CDR3 covers 15 residues. Per germline, CDR1 SGHVS and CDR2 FQNEAQ. V lost 5 bases to trimming and J lost 4 bases, with 16 bases between them. CDR3 sequence (DNA): TGTGCCAGCAGCCACCTCCTAGAGACCCCAGATACGCAGTATTTT. It translates to CASSHLLETPDTQYF.

The V and J genes are TRBV29-1 and TRBJ1-1; D is perhaps TRBD1 (6 bases). V was shortened by 7 bases and J by 0 bases, with 12 bases between the two germline ends. CDR3 length: 13 amino acids. Germline assignment: CDR1 SQVTM and CDR2 ANQGSEA. CDR3 in amino acids: CSGSGQLNTEAFF. The CDR3 region has the DNA TGCAGCGGTTCCGGACAGCTGAACACTGAAGCTTTCTTT.

This clonotype was detected ten times or more. The V call is TRBV7-3, the J call TRBJ2-1; 10 nucleotides match TRBD2. The germline V gene encodes CDR1 SGHTA and CDR2 FQGTGA. CDR3 length: 18 residues. J lost 7 bases, V lost 2 bases, and 14 bases had no gene match. CDR3 bases: TGTGCCAGCAGCTTAGCCCCCTTCGACGGACTAGCGGTTAATGAGCAGTTCTTC. This translates into CASSLAPFDGLAVNEQFF.

This chain links TRBV20-1 with TRBJ2-1; 12 nucleotides agree with TRBD2. Looked up from germline, CDR1 is DFQATT and CDR2 is SNEGSKA (reference sequence). This CDR3 comprises 13 residues. CDR3 region: CSSLAGGYNEQFF. Written as DNA, the CDR3 is TGCAGCAGTCTAGCGGGAGGGTACAATGAGCAGTTCTTC.

In its sample, this clonotype was seen many times. The rearrangement links TRBV7-2 to TRBJ2-3, with TRBD1 matching over 9 bases. CDR3 length: 15 amino acids. CDR1 is SGHTA, CDR2 FQGNSA, per germline. Trimming cost V 5 bases and J 0 bases; bases outside gene matches: 3. This CDR3 is CASSLGQGSTDTQYF. DNA for the CDR3: TGTGCCAGCAGCCTAGGACAGGGGAGCACAGATACGCAGTATTTT.

This CDR3 reads CASGLGGEQYV. DNA of the CDR3: TGTGCCAGCGGACTGGGCGGGGAGCAGTACGTC. The chain links TRBV6-6 to TRBJ2-7, with a weak D call TRBD2 (5 bases). CDR1 is MNHNY, CDR2 SVGAGI, per germline (reference sequence). Trimming shortened V by 8 bases and J by 7 bases, and 12 bases separated the two germline ends. This CDR3 is 11 amino acids long.

V gene TRBV12-3 or TRBV12-4 combines with J gene TRBJ1-5; TRBD1 might be the D (6 bases). This CDR3 is 15 amino acids long. With 8 bases removed from V and 1 base from J, the gap between germline ends came to 15 bases. CDR3 in amino acids: CASGQGSLSNQPQHF. CDR3 nucleotide sequence: TGTGCCAGCGGTCAGGGGAGCTTAAGCAATCAGCCCCAGCATTTT.

This clonotype came up a few times. The rearrangement uses TRBV4-1 and TRBJ2-7; D not resolved. CDR3 length: 12 amino acids. The germline CDR1 and CDR2 sequences are MGHRA and YSYEKL. Trimming stripped 4 bases from V and 5 bases from J, with 9 bases between. CDR3 DNA sequence: TGCGCCAGCAGCCTCGGTCGCAACGAGCAGTACTTC. This gives the protein CASSLGRNEQYF.

For this clonotype: The junction departs from the called germline gene at one end, perhaps through a read error. The genes are TRBV7-2 and TRBJ1-4, with D maybe TRBD1 (5 bases). The V gene's germline CDR1 is SGHTA and CDR2 FQGNSA. The CDR3 is 15 residues long. CDR3 DNA: TGTGCCAGCGGCTTAAACGGGGCGCCGAGGGAAAAACTGTTTTTT. Translation: CASGLNGAPREKLFF. Variable domain in full (rest from reference TRBV7-2 and TRBJ1-4): GAGVSQSPSNKVTEKGKDVELRCDPISGHTALYWYRQSLGQGLEFLIYFQGNSAPDKSGLPSDRFSAERTGGSVSTLTIQRTQQEDSAVYLCASGLNGAPREKLFFGSGTQLSVL.

This clonotype was recorded a few times. The rearrangement uses TRBV7-8 and TRBJ1-6, with 7 bases that match TRBD1. The CDR3 runs to 15 residues. CDR1 and CDR2 (germline): SGHVS, FQNEAQ. V gave up 2 bases and J gave up 10 bases; unmatched junction bases: 8. The CDR3 spells CASSLHPGGESPLHF. The CDR3 nucleotides read TGTGCCAGCAGCTTACACCCAGGGGGAGAATCACCCCTCCACTTT.

The genes are TRBV19 and TRBJ1-1; D is unresolved. V lost 7 bases and J lost 6, with 9 bases in between. Per the germline V gene, CDR1 is LNHDA and CDR2 is SQIVND (reference sequence). This CDR3 region has 11 residues. CDR3 sequence: CASTTGAEAFF. The CDR3 coding sequence is TGTGCCAGTACCACCGGCGCTGAAGCTTTCTTT.

The V gene is TRBV7-8, the J gene TRBJ1-5; 7 bases align to TRBD1. Germline-derived CDR1 and CDR2 are SGHVS and FQNEAQ. The CDR3 loop spans 15 amino acids. J gave up 5 bases and V 1 base, and 5 bases lay outside the gene matches. The CDR3 DNA follows: TGTGCCAGCAGCTTAGGAGGGACAGCCTATCAGCCCCAGCATTTT. This translates into CASSLGGTAYQPQHF. The entire variable domain, with the rest obtained from reference TRBV7-8 and TRBJ1-5, is as follows: GAGVSQSPRYKVAKRGQDVALRCDPISGHVSLFWYQQALGQGPEFLTYFQNEAQLDKSGLPSDRFFAERPEGSVSTLKIQRTQQEDSAVYLCASSLGGTAYQPQHFGDGTRLSIL.

This chain joins TRBV20-1 and TRBJ2-7; TRBD1 agrees at 7 bases. The CDR3 totals 13 residues. Looked up from germline, CDR1 is DFQATT and CDR2 is SNEGSKA (reference sequence). The V segment lost 4 bases and the J segment 3 bases; nucleotides outside the gene matches: 6. The CDR3 loop reads CSAIWTGGYEQYF. CDR3 coding DNA: TGCAGTGCTATTTGGACAGGTGGCTACGAGCAGTACTTC.

This sequence joins TRBV3-1 and TRBJ2-7, with 8 bases that match TRBD2. The CDR3 is 14 residues long. After removal of 4 bases from V and 5 bases from J, the junction contained 7 bases not matched to a gene. The germline V gene has CDR1 LGHDT and CDR2 YNNKEL (reference sequence). The chain's CDR3 is CASSPGTSLHEQYF. For the CDR3, the DNA is TGTGCCAGCAGCCCCGGGACTAGTCTCCACGAGCAGTACTTC.

V is TRBV19 and J is TRBJ2-4; 11 positions match TRBD2. Trimming removed 6 bases from V and 6 bases from J; junction bases left unmatched: 7. CDR1 is LNHDA and CDR2 is SQIVND in the germline V gene (reference sequence). This CDR3 is 15 amino acids long. CDR3 nucleotide sequence: TGTGCCAGTAGATCTAGCGGGAGGCGGGGAAACATTCAGTACTTC. Protein product: CASRSSGRRGNIQYF.

This clonotype occurred a few times. The CDR3 loop is CASSLDAARPGESNQPQHF. The CDR3 coding sequence is TGTGCCAGCAGCTTAGATGCCGCTCGCCCCGGGGAGTCCAATCAGCCCCAGCATTTT. The chain recombines TRBV7-9 with TRBJ1-5; D uncertain. V was trimmed by 1 base and J by 3 bases, leaving 22 bases between them. The CDR3 has 19 amino acids. Germline values: CDR1 SEHNR, CDR2 FQNEAQ (reference sequence).

This sequence joins TRBV30 and TRBJ1-2, with D possibly matching TRBD1 (5 bases). V shed 0 bases and J shed 4 bases, with 9 bases lying between them. The CDR3 extends over 13 amino acids. CDR1 and CDR2 (germline): GTSNPN, SVGIG (reference sequence). The CDR3 sequence: CAWSVLGPYGYTF. CDR3 coding DNA: TGTGCCTGGAGTGTGCTGGGGCCCTATGGCTACACCTTC. The full variable domain, with the rest looked up from reference TRBV30 and TRBJ1-2, is SQTIHQWPATLVQPVGSPLSLECTVEGTSNPNLYWYRQAAGRGLQLLFYSVGIGQISSEVPQNLSASRPQDRQFILSSKKLLLSDSGFYLCAWSVLGPYGYTFGSGTRLTVV.

The chain recombines TRBV7-9 with TRBJ2-1; TRBD2 aligns across 12 bases. J gave up 5 bases and V 5 bases, and 7 bases lay outside the gene matches. Germline V gene lookup returns CDR1 SEHNR and CDR2 FQNEAQ (reference sequence). This CDR3 is 16 amino acids long. CDR3 coding DNA: TGTGCCAGCAGCACTTGGACTAGCGGGATAAACAATGAGCAGTTCTTC. Its translation is CASSTWTSGINNEQFF.

This clonotype appeared a few times. The chain carries TRBV14 and TRBJ2-1; D remains ambiguous. Germline-derived CDR1 and CDR2 are SGHDN and FVKESK. V lost 2 bases to trimming and J lost 8 bases, with 13 bases between them. This CDR3 contains 14 residues. DNA of the CDR3: TGTGCCAGCAGCCAACTTGACTCTCGTCATGAGCAGTTCTTC. Protein product: CASSQLDSRHEQFF.

This clonotype was counted at least ten times. The chain recombines TRBV7-2 with TRBJ1-5; 8 bases agree with TRBD1. The V and J ends lost 3 bases and 2 bases, in that order; junction bases with no gene match: 6. Germline V gene lookup returns CDR1 SGHTA and CDR2 FQGNSA. The CDR3 runs to 16 residues. CDR3 sequence reads: CASSFISTGGNQPQHF. In DNA, the CDR3 is TGTGCCAGCAGCTTTATCTCGACAGGGGGCAATCAGCCCCAGCATTTT.

The chain recombines TRBV5-1 with TRBJ2-5; D assignment may be TRBD1 or TRBD2 (5 bases each). Trimming shortened V by 4 bases and J by 3 bases, and 10 bases separated the two germline ends. The CDR3 runs to 13 residues. The germline V gene encodes CDR1 SGHRS and CDR2 YFSETQ. The CDR3 sequence is CASSVGTEETQYF. As DNA, the CDR3 is TGCGCCAGCAGCGTAGGGACCGAAGAGACCCAGTACTTC.

The chain carries TRBV11-3 and TRBJ2-7, with TRBD2 as a possible D gene (5 bases). Trimming cost V 4 bases and J 2 bases, with 12 bases left between them. The CDR3 totals 14 residues. Germline CDR1 reads SGHNT; CDR2 reads YENEEA. The CDR3 here is CASSSFDYPYEQYV. CDR3 coding DNA: TGTGCCAGCAGCTCGTTCGACTATCCCTACGAGCAGTACGTC.

V and J are TRBV7-9 and TRBJ2-2; 10 positions agree with TRBD2. Looked up from germline, CDR1 is SEHNR and CDR2 is FQNEAQ (reference sequence). V dropped 4 bases and J dropped 1; count of bases not matched to a gene: 0. This CDR3 spans 15 amino acids. The CDR3, as DNA: TGTGCCAGCAGCTCTAGCGGGAGGAACACCGGGGAGCTGTTTTTT. Protein: CASSSSGRNTGELFF.